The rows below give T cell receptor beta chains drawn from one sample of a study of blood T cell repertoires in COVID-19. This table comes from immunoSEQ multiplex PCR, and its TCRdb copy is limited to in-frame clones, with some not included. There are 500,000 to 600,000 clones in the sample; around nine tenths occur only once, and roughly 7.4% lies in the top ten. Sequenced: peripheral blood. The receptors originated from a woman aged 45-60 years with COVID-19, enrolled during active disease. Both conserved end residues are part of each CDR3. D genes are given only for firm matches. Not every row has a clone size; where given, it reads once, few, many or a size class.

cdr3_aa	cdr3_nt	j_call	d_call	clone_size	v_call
CSARATGNTEAFF	TGCAGCGCCCGAGCCACAGGGAACACTGAAGCTTTCTTT	TRBJ1-1	.	.	TRBV29-1
CASSFSGGYGYTF	TGTGCCAGCAGTTTCTCCGGGGGCTATGGCTACACCTTC	TRBJ1-2	.	.	TRBV28
CASSLGGGFTDTQYF	TGTGCCAGCAGCTTGGGCGGGGGGTTCACAGATACGCAGTATTTT	TRBJ2-3	TRBD2	once	TRBV7-3
CASSRQASSYEQYF	TGTGCCAGTAGTCGACAGGCTAGCTCCTACGAGCAGTACTTC	TRBJ2-7	.	.	TRBV19
CATSRDTVGQGDPNEQFF	TGTGCCACCAGCAGAGATACGGTAGGGCAGGGGGATCCCAATGAGCAGTTCTTC	TRBJ2-1	TRBD1	once	TRBV15
CAISGYSYEQYF	TGTGCCATCAGTGGCTACTCCTACGAGCAGTACTTC	TRBJ2-7	.	.	TRBV10-3
CASSFPGGRYSNQPQHF	TGTGCCAGCAGCTTCCCGGGTGGCAGATATAGCAATCAGCCCCAGCATTTT	TRBJ1-5	.	.	TRBV7-8
CASSIDNAGWNTEAFF	TGTGCCAGTAGTATAGATAATGCAGGGTGGAACACTGAAGCTTTCTTT	TRBJ1-1	.	.	TRBV19
CAISRDSNTGELFF	TGTGCCATCAGTAGGGACAGCAACACCGGGGAGCTGTTTTTT	TRBJ2-2	TRBD1	.	TRBV10-3
CASSLGDTNSPLHF	TGTGCCAGCAGCTTAGGGGACACTAATTCACCCCTCCACTTT	TRBJ1-6	.	.	TRBV7-8
CASSYSDGVEAFF	TGTGCCAGCAGTTACTCCGATGGAGTTGAAGCTTTCTTT	TRBJ1-1	.	few	TRBV6-6
CASSARDPVIAGAYNEQFF	TGTGCCAGCAGCGCACGAGATCCGGTCATAGCGGGGGCCTACAATGAGCAGTTCTTC	TRBJ2-1	TRBD2	.	TRBV9
CASSPGQPHYYTF	TGTGCCAGCAGTCCCGGACAGCCCCATTACTACACCTTC	TRBJ1-2	.	once	TRBV12-3/TRBV12-4
CASSPGLAGASTDTQYF	TGTGCCAGCAGCCCCGGACTAGCGGGGGCTAGCACAGATACGCAGTATTTT	TRBJ2-3	TRBD2	.	TRBV13
CAISESTEETQYF	TGTGCCATCAGTGAGTCAACAGAAGAGACCCAGTACTTC	TRBJ2-5	.	.	TRBV10-3
CASSRALSVGQGSYNEQFF	TGTGCCAGCAGCCGGGCATTGAGTGTGGGACAGGGTTCCTACAATGAGCAGTTCTTC	TRBJ2-1	TRBD1	.	TRBV5-4
CAWSEDEGYTF	TGTGCCTGGAGCGAGGATGAAGGCTACACCTTC	TRBJ1-2	.	.	TRBV30
CASRITSGGHNEQFF	TGTGCCAGCAGAATAACTAGCGGGGGACACAATGAGCAGTTCTTC	TRBJ2-1	TRBD2	once	TRBV2
CASSYPTGGDTQYF	TGTGCCAGCAGTTACCCGACGGGTGGAGATACGCAGTATTTT	TRBJ2-3	.	.	TRBV6-6
CASSPLRGNQPQHF	TGTGCCAGCAGTCCACTCCGGGGGAATCAGCCCCAGCATTTT	TRBJ1-5	.	.	TRBV27
CASSRRLPGQETQYF	TGTGCCAGCAGCCGCAGACTTCCGGGGCAAGAGACCCAGTACTTC	TRBJ2-5	.	.	TRBV11-1
CASSPTGTQNTEAFF	TGTGCCAGCAGCCCGACAGGGACTCAGAACACTGAAGCTTTCTTT	TRBJ1-1	TRBD1	.	TRBV3-1/TRBV3-2
CASGTAMYYGYTF	TGTGCCAGTGGGACAGCGATGTACTATGGCTACACCTTC	TRBJ1-2	TRBD1	.	TRBV2
CASSQGTVPRQPQHF	TGCGCCAGCAGCCAAGGGACAGTCCCACGTCAGCCCCAGCATTTT	TRBJ1-5	.	.	TRBV4-1
CASSQRGGDTQYF	TGCGCCAGCAGCCAGCGGGGTGGGGATACGCAGTATTTT	TRBJ2-3	TRBD2	.	TRBV10-2
CASSEGARQPQHF	TGCGCCAGCAGTGAGGGAGCCCGGCAGCCCCAGCATTTT	TRBJ1-5	.	.	TRBV10-2
CASSKQGYYGYTF	TGTGCCAGCAGCAAACAGGGGTACTATGGCTACACCTTC	TRBJ1-2	TRBD1	.	TRBV5-6
CASSWTRVGETQYF	TGTGCCAGCAGCTGGACGAGGGTTGGGGAGACCCAGTACTTC	TRBJ2-5	.	.	TRBV5-6
CASSLAGGIDEQYF	TGTGCCAGCAGCTTGGCGGGGGGAATAGACGAGCAGTACTTC	TRBJ2-7	TRBD2	.	TRBV6-5
CASSPRGAGNSPLHF	TGTGCCAGCAGTCCACGGGGGGCAGGAAATTCACCCCTCCACTTT	TRBJ1-6	.	.	TRBV28
CASRRTGSNQPQHF	TGTGCCAGTCGACGGACAGGGAGCAATCAGCCCCAGCATTTT	TRBJ1-5	TRBD1	.	TRBV19
CASSSGTYYNSPLHF	TGTGCCAGCAGCTCAGGAACCTACTATAATTCACCCCTCCACTTT	TRBJ1-6	.	.	TRBV5-8
CASSQLRTGSRDEQYF	TGTGCCAGCAGCCAACTACGGACTGGGTCTCGAGACGAGCAGTACTTC	TRBJ2-7	.	.	TRBV14
CASSFRSAPEKLFF	TGTGCCAGCAGCTTCCGAAGCGCTCCTGAAAAACTGTTTTTT	TRBJ1-4	.	.	TRBV5-8
CASSLDGGGNYGYTF	TGTGCCAGCAGCTTGGATGGGGGGGGAAACTATGGCTACACCTTC	TRBJ1-2	.	.	TRBV5-4